The T cell receptor beta chain under discussion was sequenced for a study of technical replicates of blood from several donors. Per the germline V gene, CDR1 is MNHNS and CDR2 is SASEGT. V was trimmed by 7 bases and J by 3 bases, leaving 13 bases between them. This CDR3 contains 14 residues. Sequencing used immunoSEQ multiplex PCR; TCRdb keeps in-frame clones, though not all of them. This table holds about 13,000 clones, approximately 86% found once. V is TRBV6-1 and J is TRBJ1-5; D may be TRBD1 (5 bases). The clonotype comes from a human donor in good health. The sample consisted of PBMCs. Here the CDR3 reads CASIETDPNQPQHF. Written as DNA, the CDR3 is TGTGCCAGCATAGAGACAGATCCCAATCAGCCCCAGCATTTT.